The 3 T cell receptor beta chains given below trace back to one sample, sequenced in a study of T cell responses to AZD1222 COVID-19 vaccine. Clones were read by immunoSEQ multiplex PCR, and TCRdb kept only the in-frame ones, dropping some. The sample holds 110,000 or so clones, 70% to 90% seen once. Specimen: peripheral blood, collected on day 0 of AZD1222 vaccination. Receptor source: an adult in good health.

The genes are TRBV7-8 and TRBJ2-2; the D is unclear. This CDR3 is built from 16 residues. CDR1 and CDR2 from the germline V gene are SGHVS and FQNEAQ. V was trimmed by 2 bases and J by 0 bases, leaving 10 bases between them. CDR3 residues: CASSLFWQANTGELFF. The CDR3 region has the DNA TGTGCCAGCAGCTTATTCTGGCAGGCGAACACCGGGGAGCTGTTTTTT.

J is TRBJ2-1 and V is TRBV7-2; D tentatively fits TRBD1 or TRBD2 (5 bases each). The V gene lost 1 base and the J gene lost 2 bases, with 12 bases spanning the gap. Germline V gene data show CDR1 as SGHTA and CDR2 as FQGNSA. This CDR3 contains 16 residues. CDR3 amino acids: CASSLGGTNTYNEQFF. The CDR3 coding sequence is TGTGCCAGCAGCTTAGGGGGGACCAACACCTACAATGAGCAGTTCTTC.

The J gene is TRBJ2-1, the V gene TRBV12-3 or TRBV12-4, with D possibly matching TRBD1 (5 bases). V was clipped by 6 bases and J by 9 bases, with 12 bases between them. CDR3 length: 12 amino acids. In DNA form, the CDR3 reads TGTGCCAGCAGCCCCGACAGACTTGAGCAGTTCTTC. It is translated as CASSPDRLEQFF.